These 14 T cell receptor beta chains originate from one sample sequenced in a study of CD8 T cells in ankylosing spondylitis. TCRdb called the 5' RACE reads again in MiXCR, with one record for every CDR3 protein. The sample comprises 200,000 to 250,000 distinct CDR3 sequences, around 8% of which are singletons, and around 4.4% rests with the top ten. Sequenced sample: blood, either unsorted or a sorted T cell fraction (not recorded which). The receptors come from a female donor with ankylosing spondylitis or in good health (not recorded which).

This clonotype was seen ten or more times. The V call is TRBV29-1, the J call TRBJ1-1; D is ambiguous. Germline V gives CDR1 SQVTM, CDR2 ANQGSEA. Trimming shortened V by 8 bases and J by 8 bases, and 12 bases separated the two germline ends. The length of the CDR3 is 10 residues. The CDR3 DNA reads TGCAGCCTCCGGGCGGTGGAAGCTTTCTTT. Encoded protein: CSLRAVEAFF.

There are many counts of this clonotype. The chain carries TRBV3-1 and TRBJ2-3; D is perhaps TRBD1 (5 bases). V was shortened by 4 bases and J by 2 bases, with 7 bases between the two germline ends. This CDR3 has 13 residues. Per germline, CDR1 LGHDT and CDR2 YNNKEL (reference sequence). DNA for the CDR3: TGTGCCAGCAGCCGACAGTACACAGATACGCAGTATTTT. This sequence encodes CASSRQYTDTQYF.

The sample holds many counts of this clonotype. CDR3 nucleotide sequence: TGCGCCAGCAGCCAACAGGACCCTACCGACGAGCAGTACTTC. This codes for CASSQQDPTDEQYF. This chain links TRBV5-1 with TRBJ2-7, with a tentative D call TRBD1 (5 bases). Germline V lookup: CDR1 SGHRS, CDR2 YFSETQ. The CDR3 totals 14 residues. Trimming removed 4 bases at V and 5 bases at J, with 16 bases between.

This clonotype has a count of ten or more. The CDR3 loop is CASSLRLTGGSDTQYF. The CDR3 coding sequence is TGTGCCAGCAGCTTACGCCTAACAGGGGGCTCAGATACGCAGTATTTT. The chain joins TRBV11-2 to TRBJ2-3; 9 nucleotides align to TRBD1. V dropped 2 bases and J dropped 4; count of bases not matched to a gene: 7. The germline gives CDR1 SGHAT, CDR2 FQNNGV. This CDR3 has 16 residues. Drawing the rest from reference TRBV11-2 and TRBJ2-3, the complete variable domain is EAGVAQSPRYKIIEKRQSVAFWCNPISGHATLYWYQQILGQGPKLLIQFQNNGVVDDSQLPKDRFSAERLKGVDSTLKIQPAKLEDSAVYLCASSLRLTGGSDTQYFGPGTRLTVL.

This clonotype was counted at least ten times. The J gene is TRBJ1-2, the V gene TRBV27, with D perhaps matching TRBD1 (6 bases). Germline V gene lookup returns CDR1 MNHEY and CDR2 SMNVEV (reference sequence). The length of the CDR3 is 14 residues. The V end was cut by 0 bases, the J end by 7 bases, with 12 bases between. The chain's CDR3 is CASSLSSRGGGYTF. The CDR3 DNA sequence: TGTGCCAGCAGTTTATCGTCCAGGGGCGGTGGCTACACCTTC.

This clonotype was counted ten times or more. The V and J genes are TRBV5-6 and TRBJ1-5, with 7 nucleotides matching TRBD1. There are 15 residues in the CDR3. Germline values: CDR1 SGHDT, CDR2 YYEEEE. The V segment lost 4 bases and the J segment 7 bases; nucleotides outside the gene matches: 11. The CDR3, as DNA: TGTGCCAGCAGCCCCCGGACAGGAAGGGAACAGCCCCAGCATTTT. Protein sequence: CASSPRTGREQPQHF.

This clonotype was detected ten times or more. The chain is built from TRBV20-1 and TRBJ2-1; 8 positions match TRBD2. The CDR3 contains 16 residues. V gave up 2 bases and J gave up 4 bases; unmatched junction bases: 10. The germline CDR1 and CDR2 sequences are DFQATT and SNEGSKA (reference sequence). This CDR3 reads CSARSLSGSGYNEQFF. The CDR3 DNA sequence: TGCAGTGCTAGATCTCTAAGCGGGAGTGGGTACAATGAGCAGTTCTTC.

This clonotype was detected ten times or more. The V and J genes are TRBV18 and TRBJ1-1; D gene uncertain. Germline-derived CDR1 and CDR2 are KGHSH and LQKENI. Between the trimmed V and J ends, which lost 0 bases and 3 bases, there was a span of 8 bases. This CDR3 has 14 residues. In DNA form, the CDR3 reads TGTGCCAGCTCACCACCTACCGGGGACACTGAAGCTTTCTTT. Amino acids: CASSPPTGDTEAFF.

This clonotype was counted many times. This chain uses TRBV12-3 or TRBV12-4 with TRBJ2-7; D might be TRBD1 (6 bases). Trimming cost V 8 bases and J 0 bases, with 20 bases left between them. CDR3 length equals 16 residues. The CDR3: CASALIGRGSSYEQYF. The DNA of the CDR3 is TGTGCCAGCGCCTTAATTGGTAGGGGGAGCTCCTACGAGCAGTACTTC.

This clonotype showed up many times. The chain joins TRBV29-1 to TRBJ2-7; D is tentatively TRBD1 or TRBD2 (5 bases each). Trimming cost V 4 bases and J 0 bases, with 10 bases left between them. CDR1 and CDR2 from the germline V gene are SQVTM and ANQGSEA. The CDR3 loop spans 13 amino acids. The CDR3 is CSVVAGSSYEQYF. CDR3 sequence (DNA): TGCAGCGTTGTAGCAGGGAGCTCCTACGAGCAGTACTTC.

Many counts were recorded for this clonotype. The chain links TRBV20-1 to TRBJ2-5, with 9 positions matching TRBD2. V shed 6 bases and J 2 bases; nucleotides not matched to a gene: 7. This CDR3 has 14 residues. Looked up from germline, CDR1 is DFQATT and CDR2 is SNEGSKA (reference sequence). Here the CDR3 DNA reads TGCAGTGCCCCAGGTAGCGGGAGTCAAGAGACCCAGTACTTC. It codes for CSAPGSGSQETQYF.

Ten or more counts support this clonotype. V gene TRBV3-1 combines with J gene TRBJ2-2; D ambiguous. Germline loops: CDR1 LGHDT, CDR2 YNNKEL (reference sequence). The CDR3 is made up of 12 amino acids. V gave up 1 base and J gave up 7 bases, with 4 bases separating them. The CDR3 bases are TGTGCCAGCAGCCAAGTCCACGGGGAGCTGTTTTTT. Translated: CASSQVHGELFF.

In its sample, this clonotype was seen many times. CDR3 sequence reads: CASSPNSYNEQFF. CDR3 in DNA: TGTGCCAGCAGTCCAAACTCCTACAATGAGCAGTTCTTC. The V call is TRBV12-3 or TRBV12-4, the J call TRBJ2-1, with D unclear. V was clipped by 5 bases and J by 0 bases, with 5 bases between them. The CDR3 has 13 residues.

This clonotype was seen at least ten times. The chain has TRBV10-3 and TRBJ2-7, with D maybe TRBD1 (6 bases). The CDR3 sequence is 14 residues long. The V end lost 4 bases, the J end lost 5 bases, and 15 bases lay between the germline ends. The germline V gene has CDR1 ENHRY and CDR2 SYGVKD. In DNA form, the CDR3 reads TGTGCCATCAGTGCACAGGGCACGGGGAACGAGCAGTACTTC. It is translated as CAISAQGTGNEQYF.